The table lists the clone carrying this T cell receptor beta chain with a count of one. Its cognate antigen is unknown. This specimen comes from a study of cytomegalovirus exposure and HLA in healthy donors. Overall study results and limits: Segments of the TCR beta V type were, in most cases, productive about 87% or about 30% of the time in an earlier analysis.

Both 60 Vbeta primers and 13 Jbeta primers went into the PCR. Assay used: immunoSEQ multiplex PCR; TCRdb lists only in-frame clones, some missing. The sample carries about 100,000 clones, 10% recorded once. This clonotype was sampled from a man in his forties in good health and CMV-seropositive. Material for sequencing was PBMCs.

CDR3 bases: TGTGCCAGAAGGGGGGAGACCCAGTACTTC. It yields the protein CARRGETQYF. This chain joins TRBV6-5 and TRBJ2-5; a weak D match, TRBD1 (6 bases). This CDR3 is 10 amino acids long. Germline V gene sequence: CDR1 MNHEY, CDR2 SVGAGI. The germline V and J ends were trimmed by 9 bases and 5 bases, with 7 bases remaining between them.